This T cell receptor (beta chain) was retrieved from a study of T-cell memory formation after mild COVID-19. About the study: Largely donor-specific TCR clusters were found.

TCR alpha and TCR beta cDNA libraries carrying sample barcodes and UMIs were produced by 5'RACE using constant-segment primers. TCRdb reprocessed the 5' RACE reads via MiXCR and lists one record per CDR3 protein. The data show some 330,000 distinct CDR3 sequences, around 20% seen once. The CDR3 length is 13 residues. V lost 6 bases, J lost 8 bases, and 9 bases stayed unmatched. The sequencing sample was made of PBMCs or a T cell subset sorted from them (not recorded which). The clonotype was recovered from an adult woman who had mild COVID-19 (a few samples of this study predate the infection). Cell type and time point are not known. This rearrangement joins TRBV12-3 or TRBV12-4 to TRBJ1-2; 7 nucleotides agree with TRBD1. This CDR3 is CASSLMTGSGYTF. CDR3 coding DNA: TGTGCCAGCAGCCTCATGACAGGGTCCGGCTACACCTTC.